This TCR beta chain was obtained from a study of blood T cell repertoires in COVID-19. Whole-study context: Material from acute and convalescent COVID-19 was sourced from the United States, Italy and Spain. T cells, B-cell-depleted T cells, or PBMCs supplied cDNA or gDNA.

The CDR3 runs 14 residues. V shed 10 bases, J shed 4 bases, and the junction held 5 bases outside the gene matches. Looked up from germline, CDR1 is KGHDR and CDR2 is SFDVKD. In the source study's methods: Amplification of reference gene primers was used by the study to estimate nucleated cell counts. Measured with immunoSEQ multiplex PCR; TCRdb has only the in-frame clones, and not every one. That table supplies the V and J calls and clone size; D and trimming were determined from the DNA. The data hold approximately 30,000 clones, with approximately 90% observed a single time. The specimen was peripheral blood. The TCR originated in a woman older than 75 with active or convalescent COVID-19. This chain links TRBV24-1 with TRBJ1-6, with 8 bases that match TRBD1. CDR3 residues: CATQGTGYNSPLHF. The CDR3 DNA is TGTGCCACTCAGGGGACAGGTTATAATTCACCCCTCCACTTT.